These 17 T cell receptor beta chains were sequenced from one sample in a study of beta chain features in type 1 diabetes. Study observations and caveats: TCRB CDR3 length was moderately but significantly reduced in all four CD4+ subsets of Type 1 diabetes patients.

The study reverse transcribed the entire isolated RNA, so it sequenced expressed TCRB transcripts. The assay was immunoSEQ multiplex PCR, and TCRdb's table has in-frame clones only and misses some. The top ten hold 2% to 2.5% of the sample, which has about 15,000 clones, approximately 68% seen once. No antigen is known for these receptors. Material for sequencing was Tregs from blood. These TCRs come from a man aged 25 to 40 with type 1 diabetes.

The chain links TRBV10-3 to TRBJ2-3, with D unresolved. The V end lost 5 bases, the J end lost 9 bases, and 12 bases lay between the germline ends. The CDR3 is made up of 12 amino acids. Per germline, CDR1 ENHRY and CDR2 SYGVKD. The CDR3 bases are TGTGCCATCAGTCCCACAGCAAGGACGCAGTATTTT. The encoded protein is CAISPTARTQYF.

The chain joins TRBV11-2 to TRBJ2-7, with 7 nucleotides matching TRBD2. From germline, CDR1 is SGHAT and CDR2 FQNNGV. The CDR3 spans 16 residues. V shed 5 bases and J 2 bases; nucleotides not matched to a gene: 12. CDR3 bases: TGTGCCAGCAGCCCCCTGGCAAGGGAGGGGACCTACGAGCAGTACTTC. Translation: CASSPLAREGTYEQYF.

CDR3 loop: CASRRTLGGYTF. The CDR3 DNA reads as TGTGCCAGCAGGCGAACGCTTGGTGGCTACACCTTC. The chain links TRBV6-5 to TRBJ1-2; D not certain. Germline V gives CDR1 MNHEY, CDR2 SVGAGI. CDR3 length: 12 amino acids. Trimming cost V 6 bases and J 7 bases, with 12 bases left between them.

J is TRBJ1-1 and V is TRBV5-1; 8 bases line up with TRBD1. This CDR3 has 15 amino acids. V was clipped by 0 bases and J by 4 bases; unmatched bases: 5. Germline CDR1 SGHRS, CDR2 YFSETQ. The CDR3 sequence is CASSLAPGGSTEAFF. The CDR3 DNA is TGCGCCAGCAGCTTGGCCCCAGGGGGCAGCACTGAAGCTTTCTTT.

The V and J genes are TRBV10-1 and TRBJ2-5; D might be TRBD1 (6 bases). Germline CDR1 and CDR2: WNHNN and SYGVQD (reference sequence). This CDR3 has 16 amino acids. The V and J ends lost 0 bases and 5 bases respectively, with 16 bases between them. The CDR3 protein is CASSESRAGAGETQYF. CDR3 DNA: TGCGCCAGCAGTGAGTCGCGGGCAGGGGCCGGGGAGACCCAGTACTTC.

The rearrangement uses TRBV9 and TRBJ2-1; 10 bases are shared with TRBD2. The V gene end was trimmed by 3 bases and the J gene end by 4 bases; junction bases not matched to a gene: 4. CDR3 length: 15 amino acids. Germline values: CDR1 SGDLS, CDR2 YYNGEE. CDR3 in amino acids: CASSESSGSYNEQFF. CDR3 nucleotide sequence: TGTGCCAGCAGCGAGTCTAGCGGGAGTTACAATGAGCAGTTCTTC.

The chain carries TRBV7-8 and TRBJ2-3, with 9 bases lining up with TRBD2. Germline values: CDR1 SGHVS, CDR2 FQNEAQ. The CDR3 consists of 16 residues. V lost 3 bases, J lost 2 bases, and 6 bases stayed unmatched. The DNA for the CDR3 is TGTGCCAGCAGCTTGCAGCCGGGACTAGCCACAGATACGCAGTATTTT. Translated, it gives CASSLQPGLATDTQYF.

V and J are TRBV29-1 and TRBJ2-1; possible D gene TRBD2, 5 bases. This CDR3 has 10 residues. Trimming pared 6 bases from V and 9 bases from J, leaving 9 bases between. Germline V gene sequence: CDR1 SQVTM, CDR2 ANQGSEA. As DNA, the CDR3 is TGCAGCGTGAGGGTGGGTGAGCAGTTCTTC. Translating gives CSVRVGEQFF.

This clone was counted between two and nine times. CDR3 loop: CAISDRGSSYEQYF. The CDR3 DNA reads TGTGCCATCAGTGATAGAGGAAGCTCCTACGAGCAGTACTTC. The gene calls are TRBV10-3 and TRBJ2-7; D is unclear. The germline V and J ends were trimmed by 3 bases and 0 bases, with 9 bases remaining between them. In germline, CDR1 is ENHRY, CDR2 SYGVKD. The CDR3 runs 14 residues.

This chain connects TRBV6-1 to TRBJ2-1, with D maybe TRBD1 (6 bases). V dropped 7 bases and J dropped 3 bases, with 10 bases sitting between them. The germline CDR1 and CDR2 sequences are MNHNS and SASEGT. This CDR3 comprises 13 residues. The CDR3 is CASTRTVYNEQFF. Here the CDR3 DNA reads TGTGCCAGCACCCGGACAGTCTACAATGAGCAGTTCTTC.

The chain joins TRBV2 to TRBJ2-2; D might be TRBD2 (6 bases). Germline V gene data show CDR1 as SNHLY and CDR2 as FYNNEI. CDR3 length: 15 amino acids. Trimming left V 5 bases short and J 4 bases short, with 14 bases between. CDR3 residues: CASSPPGLSTGELFF. The CDR3 DNA is TGTGCCAGCAGTCCGCCGGGACTGAGCACCGGGGAGCTGTTTTTT.

The rearrangement joins TRBV7-2 to TRBJ2-1; D perhaps matches TRBD2 (6 bases). Germline assignment: CDR1 SGHTA and CDR2 FQGNSA. The V gene lost 1 base and the J gene lost 0 bases, with 10 bases spanning the gap. The CDR3 extends over 16 amino acids. The DNA for the CDR3 is TGTGCCAGCAGCTTAGGCCGGGGGAACTCCTACAATGAGCAGTTCTTC. Its translation: CASSLGRGNSYNEQFF.

J is TRBJ2-2 and V is TRBV29-1; TRBD2 matches at 7 bases. The V gene end was trimmed by 6 bases and the J gene end by 4 bases; junction bases not matched to a gene: 11. The CDR3 contains 15 residues. Germline V gene sequence: CDR1 SQVTM, CDR2 ANQGSEA. CDR3 nucleotide sequence: TGCAGCGTACTCTGGGGAGGGGAAAGCACCGGGGAGCTGTTTTTT. Amino acid sequence: CSVLWGGESTGELFF.

The sample holds one count of this clone. J is TRBJ1-5 and V is TRBV6-5, with TRBD1 matching 8 bases. Per germline, CDR1 MNHEY and CDR2 SVGAGI. The ends lost 5 bases at V and 6 bases at J; junction bases unmatched: 9. CDR3 length: 15 residues. As DNA, the CDR3 is TGTGCCAGCAGTGCGAACAGGGGGTGGATTCAGCCCCAGCATTTT. As protein: CASSANRGWIQPQHF.

This chain connects TRBV9 to TRBJ2-1; no reliable D call. The CDR3 is 14 residues long. Germline V CDR1 and CDR2: SGDLS, YYNGEE. V was shortened by 3 bases and J by 4 bases, with 11 bases between the two germline ends. CDR3 sequence: CASSGGTSYNEQFF. CDR3 coding DNA: TGTGCCAGCAGCGGAGGTACGAGTTACAATGAGCAGTTCTTC.

The genes are TRBV11-2 and TRBJ2-2; weak D call: TRBD1 (6 bases). The CDR3 is made up of 14 amino acids. The V and J ends lost 6 bases and 0 bases respectively, with 8 bases between them. Per the germline V gene, CDR1 is SGHAT and CDR2 is FQNNGV. CDR3: CASRQGANTGELFF. The CDR3 nucleotides read TGTGCCAGCAGACAGGGTGCGAACACCGGGGAGCTGTTTTTT.

This clone was observed a handful of times. This chain uses TRBV12-5 with TRBJ2-1; weak D call: TRBD2 (6 bases). Germline assignment: CDR1 LGHNT and CDR2 FRNRAP. The ends were cut back, 1 base at V and 5 bases at J, with 9 bases in the middle. The CDR3 runs 14 residues. The CDR3: CASGLGLGDNEQFF. The CDR3 nucleotides read TGTGCTAGTGGTTTGGGACTAGGAGACAATGAGCAGTTCTTC.